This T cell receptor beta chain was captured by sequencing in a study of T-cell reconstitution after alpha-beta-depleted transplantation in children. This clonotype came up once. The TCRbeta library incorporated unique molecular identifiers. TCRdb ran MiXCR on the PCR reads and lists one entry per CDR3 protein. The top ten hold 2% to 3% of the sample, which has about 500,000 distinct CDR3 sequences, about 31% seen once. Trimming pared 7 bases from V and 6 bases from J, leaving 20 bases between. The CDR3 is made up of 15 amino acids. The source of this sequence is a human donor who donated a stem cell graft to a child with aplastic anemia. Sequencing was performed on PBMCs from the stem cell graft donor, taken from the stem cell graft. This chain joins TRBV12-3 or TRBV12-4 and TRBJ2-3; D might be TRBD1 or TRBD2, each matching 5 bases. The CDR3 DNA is TGTGCCAGCAAGAGCTACAGGACCACGGGGGATACGCAGTATTTT. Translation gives CASKSYRTTGDTQYF.